The present TCR beta chain was sequenced within a study of blood T cell repertoires in COVID-19. Study information: Sources were T cells, B-cell-depleted T cells, or PBMCs; the material itself was cDNA or gDNA.

Seattle patient enrollment occurred during active infection, with longitudinal follow-up thereafter. Looked up from germline, CDR1 is MDHEN and CDR2 is SYDVKM. CDR3 length: 17 amino acids. V shed 4 bases, J shed 3 bases, and the junction held 12 bases outside the gene matches. Original handling: Cell counts per sample came from amplifying reference gene primers. Assay: immunoSEQ multiplex PCR; the TCRdb copy retains only in-frame clones and omits some. V and J calls and clone size follow that table, whereas D and trimming were derived from the DNA. The sample holds 200,000 to 250,000 clones, around nine tenths seen once.

The receptor was isolated from a man aged 55 to 70 with COVID-19, enrolled during active disease. The sequencing sample was made of peripheral blood. The genes are TRBV28 and TRBJ2-4, with TRBD1 matching over 7 bases. The DNA for the CDR3 is TGTGCCAGCAGTTCGACCGGGACAGCCATCCGCAAAAACATTCAGTACTTC. This translates into CASSSTGTAIRKNIQYF.